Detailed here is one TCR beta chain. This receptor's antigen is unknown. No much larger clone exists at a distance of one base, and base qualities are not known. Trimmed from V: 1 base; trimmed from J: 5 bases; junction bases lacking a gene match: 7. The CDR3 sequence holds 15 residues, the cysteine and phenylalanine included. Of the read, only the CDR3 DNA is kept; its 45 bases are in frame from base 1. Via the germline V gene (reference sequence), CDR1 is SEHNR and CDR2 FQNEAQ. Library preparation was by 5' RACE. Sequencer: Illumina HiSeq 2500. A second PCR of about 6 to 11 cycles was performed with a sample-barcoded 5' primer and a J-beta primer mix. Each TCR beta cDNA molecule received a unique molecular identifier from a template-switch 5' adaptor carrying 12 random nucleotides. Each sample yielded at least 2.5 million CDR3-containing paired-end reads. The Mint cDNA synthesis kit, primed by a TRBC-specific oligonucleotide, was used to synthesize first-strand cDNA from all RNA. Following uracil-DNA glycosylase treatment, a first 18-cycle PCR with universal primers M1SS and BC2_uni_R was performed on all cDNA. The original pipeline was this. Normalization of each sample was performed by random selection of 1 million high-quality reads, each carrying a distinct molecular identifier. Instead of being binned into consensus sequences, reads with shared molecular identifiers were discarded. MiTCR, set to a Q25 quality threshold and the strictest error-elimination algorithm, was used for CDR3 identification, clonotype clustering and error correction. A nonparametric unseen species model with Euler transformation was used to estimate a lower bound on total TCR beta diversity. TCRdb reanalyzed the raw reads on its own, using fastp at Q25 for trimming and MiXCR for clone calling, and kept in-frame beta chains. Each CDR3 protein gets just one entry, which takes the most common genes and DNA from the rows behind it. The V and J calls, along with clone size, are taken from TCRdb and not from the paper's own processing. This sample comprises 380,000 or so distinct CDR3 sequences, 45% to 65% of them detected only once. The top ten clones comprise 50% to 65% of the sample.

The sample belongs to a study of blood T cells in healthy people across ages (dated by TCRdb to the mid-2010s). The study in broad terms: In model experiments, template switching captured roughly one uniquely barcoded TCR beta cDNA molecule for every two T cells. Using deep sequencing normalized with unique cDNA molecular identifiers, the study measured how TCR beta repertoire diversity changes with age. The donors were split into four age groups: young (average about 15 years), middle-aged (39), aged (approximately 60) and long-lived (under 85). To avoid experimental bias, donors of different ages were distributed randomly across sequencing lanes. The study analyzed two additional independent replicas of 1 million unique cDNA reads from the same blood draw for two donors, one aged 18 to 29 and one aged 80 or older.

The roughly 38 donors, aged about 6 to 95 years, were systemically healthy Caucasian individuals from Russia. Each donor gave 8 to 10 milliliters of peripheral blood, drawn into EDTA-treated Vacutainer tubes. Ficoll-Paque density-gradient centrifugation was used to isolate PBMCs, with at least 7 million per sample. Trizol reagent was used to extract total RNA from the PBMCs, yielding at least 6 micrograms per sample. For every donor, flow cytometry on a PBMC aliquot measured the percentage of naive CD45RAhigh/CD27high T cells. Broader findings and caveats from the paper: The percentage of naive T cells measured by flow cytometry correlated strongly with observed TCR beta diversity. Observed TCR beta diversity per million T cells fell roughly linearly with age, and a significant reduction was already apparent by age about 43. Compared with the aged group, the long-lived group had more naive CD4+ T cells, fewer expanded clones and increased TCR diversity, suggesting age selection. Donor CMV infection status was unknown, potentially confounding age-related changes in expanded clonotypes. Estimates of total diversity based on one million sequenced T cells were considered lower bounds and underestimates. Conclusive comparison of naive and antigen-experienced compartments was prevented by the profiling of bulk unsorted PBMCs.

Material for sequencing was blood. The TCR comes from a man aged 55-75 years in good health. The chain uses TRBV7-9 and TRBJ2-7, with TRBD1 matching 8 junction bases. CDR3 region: CASSLDPGQGNEQYF. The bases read TGTGCCAGCAGCTTAGATCCTGGACAGGGTAACGAGCAGTACTTC.